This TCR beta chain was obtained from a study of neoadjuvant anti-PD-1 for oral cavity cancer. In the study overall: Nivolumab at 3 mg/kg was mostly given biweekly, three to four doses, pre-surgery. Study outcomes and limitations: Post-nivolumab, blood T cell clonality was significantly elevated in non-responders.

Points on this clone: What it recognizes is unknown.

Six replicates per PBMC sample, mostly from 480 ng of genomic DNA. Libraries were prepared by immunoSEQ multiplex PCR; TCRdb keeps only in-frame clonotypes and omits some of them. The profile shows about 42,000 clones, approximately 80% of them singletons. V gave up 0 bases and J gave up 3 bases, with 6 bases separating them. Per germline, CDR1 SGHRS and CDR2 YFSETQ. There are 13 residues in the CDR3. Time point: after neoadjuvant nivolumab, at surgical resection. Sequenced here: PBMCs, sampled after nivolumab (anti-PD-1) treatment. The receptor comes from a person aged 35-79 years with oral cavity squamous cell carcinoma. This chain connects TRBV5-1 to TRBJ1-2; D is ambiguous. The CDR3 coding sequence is TGCGCCAGCAGCTTGGCAGGAGACTATGGCTACACCTTC. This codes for CASSLAGDYGYTF.